This T cell receptor beta chain was identified during a study of T cells in Graves' hyperthyroidism and ophthalmopathy. The study, taken as a whole, reports: The authors' 13 V-J model separated ophthalmopathy from stable hyperthyroidism. Also found in blood were most expanded thyroid clonotypes above 0.001.

Per the germline V gene, CDR1 is MNHEY and CDR2 is SMNVEV (reference sequence). V lost 0 bases, J lost 8 bases, and 10 bases lay in between. The CDR3 has 13 amino acids. Diagnosis rested on symptoms, serum thyroxine and TRAb, thyroid ultrasound, and orbital computed tomography. This clonotype was counted a few times. The target antigen is unknown. The source material, RNA transcripts, was used to amplify TCR beta CDR3 regions. The HTBI set primed first-round TCR CDR3 RT-PCR. One entry per CDR3 protein results from TCRdb running MiXCR on the multiplex PCR reads. The sample contains about 640,000 distinct CDR3 sequences, 13% to 15% of which appear only once.

The clonotype was recovered from a woman in her forties or fifties with Graves' ophthalmopathy. The material sequenced was blood. The chain uses TRBV27 and TRBJ1-2; D is possibly TRBD1 (5 bases). This CDR3 is CASSLSPGYGYTF. The CDR3 region has the DNA TGTGCCAGCAGTTTATCCCCAGGGTACGGCTACACCTTC.